A selection of T cell receptor beta chains follows, all from one sample in a study of technical replicates of blood from a handful of donors. TCRdb's table, derived via immunoSEQ multiplex PCR, lists solely in-frame clones and lacks some. The sample has around 97,000 clones; over 85% are singletons. Sequenced input: T cells isolated from PBMCs. These receptors were obtained from a human donor in good health. CDR3s include the opening cysteine and the closing phenylalanine or tryptophan. The D gene is left open where the match is weak.

v_call	j_call	d_call	cdr3_aa	cdr3_nt
TRBV7-9	TRBJ1-1	.	CASSLQGNTEAFF	TGTGCCAGCAGCTTACAGGGGAACACTGAAGCTTTCTTT
TRBV6-5	TRBJ2-1	TRBD1	CASTATGGIYNEQFF	TGTGCCAGCACCGCAACAGGGGGGATCTACAATGAGCAGTTCTTC
TRBV2	TRBJ2-7	.	CASTLGGPSYEQYF	TGTGCCAGCACCCTCGGAGGGCCCTCCTACGAGCAGTACTTC
TRBV2	TRBJ2-7	TRBD1	CASRHQGASYEQYF	TGTGCCAGCAGACACCAGGGGGCATCCTACGAGCAGTACTTC
TRBV4-2	TRBJ2-3	TRBD2	CASSQEAGLAGLSTDTQYF	TGTGCCAGCAGCCAAGAAGCTGGACTAGCGGGCCTTAGCACAGATACGCAGTATTTT
TRBV5-6	TRBJ1-2	TRBD1	CASSSQVQGDGYTF	TGTGCCAGCAGCTCTCAGGTTCAGGGGGATGGCTACACCTTC
TRBV14	TRBJ2-2	.	CASSHHYTGELFF	TGTGCCAGCAGCCACCACTACACCGGGGAGCTGTTTTTT
TRBV28	TRBJ1-1	.	CASTRPYGAGWTEAFF	TGTGCCAGCACGCGACCATACGGTGCGGGGTGGACTGAAGCTTTCTTT
TRBV6-1	TRBJ1-4	.	CASSVLQGSEKLFF	TGTGCCAGCAGCGTACTACAGGGTAGCGAAAAACTGTTTTTT
TRBV5-1	TRBJ1-3	.	CASHLGVQGNTIYF	TGCGCCAGCCACCTCGGGGTGCAAGGAAACACCATATATTTT